The entry below describes one T cell receptor beta chain. This clonotype was picked up a small number of times. Its recognized antigen is unknown. Qualities for individual bases were not recorded, and no much larger clone is one base off. This sample is part of a study of T cell repertoires in cytomegalovirus infection (dated by TCRdb to about 2019). Context from the whole study: The HLA type of each donor mattered for the analysis, because public TCR beta signatures pointed to carriage of CMV infection along with the matching HLA type.

The sample was run on an Illumina HiSeq 1500. TCRdb trimmed public reads at Q25 via fastp, called clones via MiXCR and kept in-frame beta chains. Entries are consolidated by CDR3 protein sequence, retaining the most common genes and DNA. Recorded for this sample are 630,000 or so distinct CDR3 sequences; 20% to 30% of them occurred a single time. The ten top clones hold 7.5% to 9% of the sample. Broader findings and caveats from the paper: Cumulative frequency of public TCR beta family members discriminated carriers of CMV infection plus the relevant HLA type in this cohort and an independent roughly 330-donor cohort. The ex vivo response was dominated by HLA-C-restricted CMV-specific TCR beta clonotypes, which also provided the single most frequent clonotype in two of eight donors.

From the cysteine through the phenylalanine, the CDR3 covers 14 amino acids. Left in the record is the CDR3 DNA by itself, 42 bases read in frame from the first base. CDR1 MDHEN and CDR2 SYDVKM are derived from the germline V gene. Trimming at the junction amounts to 5 bases on V and 3 bases on J, and the germline ends lie 12 bases apart. The chain is made from TRBV28 and TRBJ2-3; tentative D gene TRBD1, with 6 bases matching. The sequenced sample consisted of CD8+ T cells from PBMCs. This receptor was obtained from a human donor in good health (CMV status not recorded). Some clones in this sample may be carry-over from other donors' samples. The nucleotide sequence is TGTGCCAGCAGTCCCTCCACAGGGACAGATACGCAGTATTTT. This translates into CASSPSTGTDTQYF.